The source of this TCR beta chain is a study of blood T cell repertoires in COVID-19. Study summary: From the United States, Italy and Spain came samples of acute and convalescent COVID-19. PBMCs, B-cell-depleted T cells, or T cells were the source of the cDNA or gDNA that made up the material.

Patients of the Seattle cohort, enrolled during active infection, were followed longitudinally. The authors' processing: Reference gene primer amplification gave estimated nucleated cell counts. Repertoires were generated with immunoSEQ multiplex PCR, while TCRdb's copy carries only in-frame clones and drops some. The V and J calls and clone size come from that table; D and trimming were worked out from the DNA. This repertoire shows hundreds of thousands of clones, roughly 90% found once; its top ten account for 0.75% to 0.85%. Trimming took off 4 bases at V and 0 bases at J, with 11 bases between the two ends. Germline V gene data show CDR1 as SGHNT and CDR2 as YYREEE (reference sequence). This CDR3 has 15 residues.

V is TRBV5-4 and J is TRBJ1-3; no clear D. The sequence was collected from a man between 18 and 29 years old with COVID-19, enrolled during active disease. Sequencing used peripheral blood. CDR3: CASSLDGSSGNTIYF. As DNA, the CDR3 is TGTGCCAGCAGCCTGGACGGGAGCTCTGGAAACACCATATATTTT.